The next 25 T cell receptor beta chains were all read from a single sample in a study of OX40 agonist ivuxolimab in advanced cancers. Profiled with immunoSEQ multiplex PCR; TCRdb holds only in-frame clones, not every one. The table shows 80,000 to 130,000 clones, with less than 95% occurring only once. Source: CD4+ or CD8+ T cells sorted from blood, taken in a trial of the OX40 agonist ivuxolimab. Source of these receptors: an adult with an advanced solid tumor such as melanoma, head and neck, liver or kidney cancer.

The chain couples TRBV7-3 to TRBJ2-2; 7 bases line up with TRBD2. Germline-derived CDR1 and CDR2 are SGHTA and FQGTGA. Germline trimming cut 0 bases from V and 4 bases from J; bases unmatched to any gene: 5. CDR3 length: 16 amino acids. The chain's CDR3 is CASSLTGGTTTGELFF. CDR3 nucleotides: TGTGCCAGCAGCTTAACGGGAGGGACTACCACCGGGGAGCTGTTTTTT.

The chain is built from TRBV10-3 and TRBJ2-7; the D is unclear. The CDR3 sequence is 14 residues long. CDR1 is ENHRY, CDR2 SYGVKD, per germline. Trimming cost V 0 bases and J 2 bases, with 8 bases left between them. In nucleotides, the CDR3 is TGTGCCATCAGTGAGTCAACTCAGGCCTACGAGCAGTACTTC. It specifies CAISESTQAYEQYF.

The chain links TRBV30 to TRBJ1-4; TRBD1 might be the D (5 bases). The CDR3 spans 11 residues. Germline CDR1 is GTSNPN and CDR2 is SVGIG (reference sequence). Trimming removed 3 bases at V and 10 bases at J, with 9 bases between. CDR3 sequence reads: CAWSAGRKLFF. CDR3 sequence (DNA): TGTGCCTGGAGCGCGGGGCGAAAACTGTTTTTT.

The chain couples TRBV29-1 to TRBJ1-1; 9 nucleotides align to TRBD1. The CDR3 has 12 residues. Germline lookup yields CDR1 SQVTM and CDR2 ANQGSEA. V shed 6 bases and J 8 bases; nucleotides not matched to a gene: 7. The chain's CDR3 is CSVEPGTGEAFF. The CDR3 DNA follows: TGCAGCGTGGAACCCGGGACAGGGGAAGCTTTCTTT.

Here the CDR3 DNA reads TGTGCCAGCAGTTATAAGAGCGGCAGGGCGAGGGGCTACACCTTC. This sequence encodes CASSYKSGRARGYTF. V usage is TRBV6-5 and J usage is TRBJ1-2; maybe TRBD1 (5 bases). The germline V gene encodes CDR1 MNHEY and CDR2 SVGAGI. V lost 3 bases and J 8 bases, leaving 19 bases between the germline ends. The CDR3 spans 15 residues.

J is TRBJ2-4 and V is TRBV2, with D possibly TRBD1 on 5 matching bases. Germline V gene lookup returns CDR1 SNHLY and CDR2 FYNNEI. V was trimmed by 3 bases and J by 6 bases, leaving 12 bases between them. The CDR3 has 14 residues. CDR3 amino acids: CASSDQGGANIQYF. The CDR3 coding sequence is TGTGCCAGCAGTGATCAGGGTGGGGCAAACATTCAGTACTTC.

The CDR3 DNA is TGTGCCAGCAGCCCCCGCGGGGACAATGAGCAGTTCTTC. It yields the protein CASSPRGDNEQFF. V is TRBV7-3 and J is TRBJ2-1; TRBD2 might be the D (6 bases). Trimming left V 5 bases short and J 5 bases short, with 10 bases between. The CDR3 contains 13 residues. Germline V gene data show CDR1 as SGHTA and CDR2 as FQGTGA.

This chain links TRBV7-2 with TRBJ2-1; D call uncertain. The CDR3 totals 11 residues. Germline V gene data show CDR1 as SGHTA and CDR2 as FQGNSA. Trimming stripped 5 bases from V and 10 bases from J, with 9 bases between. CDR3 bases: TGTGCCAGCAGCATTCGCATCGAGCAGTTCTTC. This codes for CASSIRIEQFF.

In this sample, this clone turned up once. The chain joins TRBV5-1 to TRBJ2-3, with D perhaps given as TRBD1 or TRBD2 (5 bases each). CDR1 SGHRS and CDR2 YFSETQ come from the germline V gene. CDR3 length: 17 residues. The germline V and J ends were trimmed by 3 bases and 2 bases, with 19 bases remaining between them. CDR3 sequence (DNA): TGCGCCAGCAGCTCTGGGACCAAAACAAGTATCACAGATACGCAGTATTTT. It is translated as CASSSGTKTSITDTQYF.

The chain is built from TRBV10-1 and TRBJ2-6; D ambiguous. The V gene lost 6 bases and the J gene lost 6 bases, with 21 bases spanning the gap. The germline V gene has CDR1 WNHNN and CDR2 SYGVQD (reference sequence). There are 17 residues in the CDR3. CDR3: CASRPPSVLELANVLTF. The CDR3 DNA reads TGCGCCAGCAGGCCTCCCAGTGTCCTTGAGTTGGCCAACGTCCTGACTTTC.

The chain has TRBV11-1 and TRBJ1-1; D remains unclear. This CDR3 has 13 residues. Germline values: CDR1 SGHAT, CDR2 FQDESV (reference sequence). V lost 1 base, J lost 1 base, and 4 bases lay in between. Here the CDR3 DNA reads TGTGCCAGCAGCTTAGTAGGGAACACTGAAGCTTTCTTT. Its protein product is CASSLVGNTEAFF.

In this sample, this clone turned up once. This rearrangement joins TRBV28 to TRBJ1-2; D call uncertain. The V gene's germline CDR1 is MDHEN and CDR2 SYDVKM. The CDR3 runs 12 residues. The V end lost 5 bases, the J end lost 4 bases, and 8 bases lay between the germline ends. The CDR3 is CASSQPPYGYTF. The CDR3 DNA is TGTGCCAGCAGTCAACCCCCCTATGGCTACACCTTC.

This clone was observed once. A junction boundary mismatches the germline segment, possibly from a read error. This chain links TRBV10-3 with TRBJ2-7, with 8 bases aligning to TRBD2. CDR3 length equals 18 residues. Looked up from germline, CDR1 is ENHRY and CDR2 is SYGVKD. The CDR3 loop reads CAISQSPVTSGRDYEQYF. CDR3 DNA sequence: TGTGCCATCAGTCAGTCCCCGGTAACTAGCGGAAGGGACTACGAGCAGTACTTC.

This clone came up once. The CDR3 DNA reads TGTGCCAGCAGCGGGGGGAGCACAGATACGCAGTATTTT. Protein product: CASSGGSTDTQYF. The gene calls are TRBV5-4 and TRBJ2-3, with a possible D match to TRBD2 (6 bases). This CDR3 comprises 13 residues. Trimming shortened V by 4 bases and J by 0 bases, and 6 bases separated the two germline ends. Germline V lookup: CDR1 SGHNT, CDR2 YYREEE (reference sequence).

J is TRBJ2-7 and V is TRBV7-2; 10 bases are a match to TRBD1. There are 15 residues in the CDR3. Germline V gives CDR1 SGHTA, CDR2 FQGNSA. The V gene end was trimmed by 7 bases and the J gene end by 3 bases; junction bases not matched to a gene: 9. This chain's CDR3 is CASTLDRGRLYEQYF. The DNA for the CDR3 is TGTGCCAGCACTCTCGACAGGGGGCGGCTCTACGAGCAGTACTTC.

CDR3 amino acids: CASSLVASNTGELFF. DNA of the CDR3: TGTGCCAGCAGCTTAGTTGCCAGTAACACCGGGGAGCTGTTTTTT. The chain carries TRBV7-9 and TRBJ2-2, with D hard to call. This CDR3 spans 15 amino acids. Germline lookup yields CDR1 SEHNR and CDR2 FQNEAQ (reference sequence). Trimming cost V 1 base and J 2 bases, with 8 bases left between them.

The chain combines TRBV5-4 with TRBJ2-3, with TRBD1 matching over 7 bases. CDR1 and CDR2 from the germline V gene are SGHNT and YYREEE (reference sequence). The CDR3 length is 17 residues. The ends lost 2 bases at V and 8 bases at J; junction bases unmatched: 17. CDR3 in DNA: TGTGCCAGCAGCTTAGGGGGCGGAAGACCCCACAGTGCTACGCAGTATTTT. This encodes CASSLGGGRPHSATQYF.

The V and J genes are TRBV28 and TRBJ2-5, with unresolved D. V was pared by 2 bases and J by 0 bases, with 1 base between. Germline V gene lookup returns CDR1 MDHEN and CDR2 SYDVKM. CDR3 length: 12 amino acids. CDR3 coding DNA: TGTGCCAGCAGTTTACACCAAGAGACCCAGTACTTC. Its protein product is CASSLHQETQYF.

The V call is TRBV11-2, the J call TRBJ2-7; TRBD2 might be the D (6 bases). The CDR3 contains 14 residues. Trimming removed 6 bases from V and 3 bases from J, with 15 bases in between. Germline assignment: CDR1 SGHAT and CDR2 FQNNGV. The CDR3: CASSYGGLRYEQYF. In nucleotides, the CDR3 is TGTGCCAGCAGTTACGGTGGACTACGCTACGAGCAGTACTTC.

The rearrangement joins TRBV6-1 to TRBJ1-5, with TRBD1 matching over 10 bases. V was pared by 0 bases and J by 4 bases, with 6 bases of the junction left unmatched. CDR3 length: 17 amino acids. The germline V gene encodes CDR1 MNHNS and CDR2 SASEGT. CDR3 sequence: CASSEADRGRENQPQHF. DNA of the CDR3: TGTGCCAGCAGTGAAGCCGACAGGGGGCGGGAAAATCAGCCCCAGCATTTT.

Written as DNA, the CDR3 is TGTGCCACTTCGAGGGCCGGAGGGACTAATGAAAAACTGTTTTTT. Its translation: CATSRAGGTNEKLFF. V usage is TRBV7-9 and J usage is TRBJ1-4; D unresolved. Looked up from germline, CDR1 is SEHNR and CDR2 is FQNEAQ (reference sequence). This CDR3 has 15 amino acids. Trimming cost V 10 bases and J 2 bases, with 17 bases left between them.

The J gene is TRBJ2-2, the V gene TRBV7-2; D unresolved. Germline V CDR1 and CDR2: SGHTA, FQGNSA. The CDR3 totals 11 residues. Trimming took off 4 bases at V and 8 bases at J, with 5 bases between the two ends. DNA of the CDR3: TGTGCCAGCAGCTGGGTAGGGGAGCTGTTTTTT. This sequence encodes CASSWVGELFF.

This chain links TRBV7-9 with TRBJ2-7, with D perhaps TRBD2 (5 bases). The CDR3 consists of 14 residues. Germline lookup yields CDR1 SEHNR and CDR2 FQNEAQ (reference sequence). Trimming took 3 bases from V and 1 from J, leaving 10 bases between them. The CDR3 DNA follows: TGTGCCAGCAGCTTGTCGAGCGGTTCCTACGAGCAGTACTTC. Its protein product is CASSLSSGSYEQYF.

The V call is TRBV5-6, the J call TRBJ2-2, with 7 bases aligning to TRBD1. V shed 4 bases, J shed 3 bases, and the junction held 9 bases outside the gene matches. The CDR3 sequence is 16 residues long. Looked up from germline, CDR1 is SGHDT and CDR2 is YYEEEE. The CDR3 region has the DNA TGTGCCAGCAGCCCGGGACAGCCTCAGGACACCGGGGAGCTGTTTTTT. It translates to CASSPGQPQDTGELFF.

This chain connects TRBV7-3 to TRBJ2-5, with D possibly TRBD2 on 6 matching bases. V was shortened by 2 bases and J by 4 bases, with 8 bases between the two germline ends. The CDR3 length is 13 residues. Germline CDR1 is SGHTA and CDR2 is FQGTGA. CDR3 sequence reads: CASSLGAGETQYF. The CDR3 DNA follows: TGTGCCAGCAGCTTAGGAGCGGGAGAGACCCAGTACTTC. Variable domain in full (rest from reference TRBV7-3 and TRBJ2-5): GAGVSQTPSNKVTEKGKYVELRCDPISGHTALYWYRQSLGQGPEFLIYFQGTGAADDSGLPNDRFFAVRPEGSVSTLKIQRTERGDSAVYLCASSLGAGETQYFGPGTRLLVL.